A single sample gave rise to the 9 T cell receptor beta chains below, sequenced in a study of spatial heterogeneity in lung cancer. TCRdb used MiXCR to reprocess the 5' RACE reads, holding one entry per CDR3 protein. The data contain 90,000 or so distinct CDR3 sequences, approximately 8.2% of them singletons. Time point meaning: sample taken at primary tumor resection. Unsorted whole RNA of tumor, nontumor lung or frozen PBMC was sequenced. Sequences were derived from PBMCs, sampled at surgery. These receptors all come from a male donor with early-stage non-small cell lung cancer.

The table lists this clonotype with many counts. The gene calls are TRBV29-1 and TRBJ1-5, with D hard to call. The V and J ends lost 3 bases and 6 bases respectively, with 12 bases between them. Germline lookup yields CDR1 SQVTM and CDR2 ANQGSEA. This CDR3 contains 13 residues. In DNA, the CDR3 is TGCAGCGTTGAGGAGGATGTTGGTCAGCCCCAGCATTTT. As protein: CSVEEDVGQPQHF.

The sample holds many counts of this clonotype. The gene calls are TRBV28 and TRBJ2-1; D is unclear. CDR1 and CDR2 from the germline V gene are MDHEN and SYDVKM. Between the trimmed V and J ends, which lost 7 bases and 3 bases, there was a span of 10 bases. This CDR3 is built from 13 residues. The CDR3 bases are TGTGCCAGCAATGCTCGACACTACAATGAGCAGTTCTTC. Protein product: CASNARHYNEQFF.

The chain combines TRBV5-1 with TRBJ2-6, with D perhaps matching TRBD2 (5 bases). The CDR3 extends over 16 amino acids. Trimming left V 1 base short and J 1 base short, with 9 bases between. In germline, CDR1 is SGHRS, CDR2 YFSETQ. CDR3 nucleotides: TGCGCCAGCAGCTTGCCTTCGGGGTCTGGGGCCAACGTCCTGACTTTC. This sequence encodes CASSLPSGSGANVLTF.

This chain joins TRBV6-4 and TRBJ1-5; 9 bases are a match to TRBD1. The CDR3 is made up of 19 amino acids. Germline V gives CDR1 MRHNA, CDR2 SNTAGT. V was pared by 4 bases and J by 6 bases, with 19 bases of the junction left unmatched. The CDR3 bases are TGTGCCAGCAGTGTCCAGACAGGGGGTGAAACTACATCTAGTCAGCCCCAGCATTTT. This translates into CASSVQTGGETTSSQPQHF.

This clonotype was seen at least ten times. The chain joins TRBV7-9 to TRBJ2-7; D is uncertain. Trimming pared 5 bases from V and 1 base from J, leaving 12 bases between. The CDR3 sequence is 14 residues long. Germline V gives CDR1 SEHNR, CDR2 FQNEAQ (reference sequence). The CDR3 coding sequence is TGTGCCAGCAGCCCCCTCGCGGCATCCTACGAGCAGTACTTC. This gives the protein CASSPLAASYEQYF.

This chain uses TRBV5-1 with TRBJ2-3; 10 positions agree with TRBD1. This CDR3 spans 14 amino acids. CDR1 SGHRS and CDR2 YFSETQ come from the germline V gene. V was clipped by 4 bases and J by 5 bases; unmatched bases: 4. CDR3 loop: CASSQTGGGDTQYF. CDR3 DNA: TGCGCCAGCAGCCAGACAGGGGGCGGAGATACGCAGTATTTT. Variable domain in full (rest from reference TRBV5-1 and TRBJ2-3): KAGVTQTPRYLIKTRGQQVTLSCSPISGHRSVSWYQQTPGQGLQFLFEYFSETQRNKGNFPGRFSGRQFSNSRSEMNVSTLELGDSALYLCASSQTGGGDTQYFGPGTRLTVL.

This clonotype was detected ten times or more. The chain links TRBV3-1 to TRBJ2-1; D uncertain. Germline V gives CDR1 LGHDT, CDR2 YNNKEL (reference sequence). This CDR3 contains 16 residues. V gave up 1 base and J gave up 2 bases, with 12 bases separating them. The CDR3 nucleotides are TGTGCCAGCAGCCAAGCCAAGCGCCTGGCCTACAATGAGCAGTTCTTC. Its translation: CASSQAKRLAYNEQFF.

This chain connects TRBV20-1 to TRBJ1-6; a possible D gene is TRBD1 (5 bases). CDR1 DFQATT and CDR2 SNEGSKA come from the germline V gene (reference sequence). V was shortened by 3 bases and J by 5 bases, with 17 bases between the two germline ends. This CDR3 contains 16 residues. CDR3 DNA sequence: TGCAGTGCTAGGTCAGATCGACTGGGGGATAATTCACCCCTCCACTTT. Translating it yields CSARSDRLGDNSPLHF.

In its sample, this clonotype was seen many times. The V gene is TRBV9, the J gene TRBJ2-7, with a tentative D call TRBD1 (6 bases). The CDR3 totals 14 residues. The V gene's germline CDR1 is SGDLS and CDR2 YYNGEE. V shed 6 bases and J shed 2 bases, with 15 bases lying between them. CDR3 loop: CASTPTGSPYEQYF. The CDR3 DNA sequence: TGTGCCAGCACCCCAACAGGGTCCCCCTACGAGCAGTACTTC. Variable domain in full (rest from reference TRBV9 and TRBJ2-7): DSGVTQTPKHLITATGQRVTLRCSPRSGDLSVYWYQQSLDQGLQFLIQYYNGEERAKGNILERFSAQQFPDLHSELNLSSLELGDSALYFCASTPTGSPYEQYFGPGTRLTVT.